The present T cell receptor beta chain was sequenced within a study of T-cell memory formation after mild COVID-19 (dated by TCRdb to the early 2020s). Regarding the study in general: Most TCR sequence clusters were specific to one of the two donors. Two young, previously healthy adult volunteers, one female and one male, were included in the cohort. In a couple of donors, T-cell clones that expanded and contracted after mild COVID-19 were tracked by sequencing TCRalpha and TCRbeta repertoires over time. Points the paper makes about the study in general: Only two mild cases were covered in the study, and larger cohorts including severe cases with pre-infection samples were considered necessary. Contracting CD4+ clones turned up mainly in the CM and EM memory subsets, whereas EMRA was where CD8+ clones were enriched. Some responding clones were detected in pre-infection memory, which suggested that pre-existing cross-reactive memory T cells had joined the SARS-CoV-2 response. The second-wave clones that peaked on day 37 were not confirmed to be SARS-CoV-2 specific. From day 15 to 85, contracting clones showed balanced CD4/CD8 phenotypes, whereas a second wave of clones that expanded from day 15 to 37 leaned towards CD4+.

CDR3 length: 14 amino acids, cysteine to phenylalanine. The DNA shown is the 42-base CDR3, in frame from base 1. Per the germline V gene (reference sequence), SEHNR is the CDR1 and FQNEAQ is the CDR2. V has 4 bases trimmed and J has 6 bases trimmed; junction bases matching no gene number 7. This clonotype was observed many times. Its cognate antigen has yet to be identified. The sample holds no much larger clone one base away, and base qualities are not on file. The instrument given in TCRdb is Illumina NovaSeq 6000. Using 5'RACE with constant-segment primers, TCRalpha and TCRbeta cDNA libraries were constructed, with sample barcodes and unique molecular identifiers added in the process. RNA was extracted from every sample with Trizol reagent. Library amplification was performed in two PCR steps, and a second sample barcode and Illumina TruSeq adapters were introduced in the second step. The libraries were sequenced on an Illumina NovaSeq using 2 x 150 bp paired-end reads. Per the original workflow: The reads were demultiplexed and collapsed into UMI-guided consensus sequences using migec v1.2.7. Using mixcr v2.1.11, UMI consensuses were aligned to TRA and TRB V and J templates and then assembled into clonotypes. A clonotype was counted as expanded or contracted only when both edgeR and NoisET called the clonotype significant, with the noise models trained on biological replicates. edgeR calls used a false discovery rate-adjusted p below 0.01 and a log2 fold-change threshold of 1. As an exploratory analysis of dynamics, max-normalized trajectories of the 1000 most abundant clonotypes were examined by PCA with hierarchical clustering. Each responding clone was given a CD4 or CD8 phenotype based on the CD4+ and CD8+ repertoires, which had been sequenced separately. TCRdb itself trimmed the public reads at Q25 with fastp, ran MiXCR and retained productive beta chains. Rows matching on CDR3 protein sequence are summarized as one entry with the most common DNA and genes. None of the V and J calls come from the authors' own analysis; TCRdb made them. A total of 400,000 to 500,000 distinct CDR3 sequences appear in this sample, roughly 20% of them only once. Clones ranked in the top ten supply around 8.4% of the sample.

Ficoll-Paque density gradient centrifugation was the method used to isolate PBMCs. Recombination linked TRBV7-9 to TRBJ2-3, and 7 bases in between align with TRBD2. The source material was PBMCs or a T cell subset sorted from them (not recorded which). The sequence was obtained from an adult woman who had mild COVID-19 (a few samples of this study predate the infection). The sample titles of this study are shuffled in the database, so cell type and time point are left out; the donor was told from shared clones. The CDR3 loop reads CASSSGDYSDTQYF. The nucleotide sequence reads as follows: TGTGCCAGCAGCTCCGGGGACTACTCCGATACGCAGTATTTT.